One T cell receptor (beta chain) is described in this entry. Its antigen is still unknown. Using triplicate sorts, about 270,000 cells were collected each time from every CD8+ T cell subset. Through 5' RACE with UMI labels, the TRB cDNA libraries were prepared. For each CDR3 protein, TCRdb gives one entry from its re-call of the 5' RACE reads, without DNA. Its table lists tens of thousands of distinct CDR3 sequences. The data are from a study of CXCR3-negative and CXCR3-positive naive CD8 T cells. Study conclusions and caveats: TRB CDR3 hydrophobicity was greater in CXCR3-positive naive cells than in CXCR3-negative naive cells. CXCR3 expression partially decreased after cryopreservation; most assays used fresh PBMCs.

The sample was naive CXCR3- CD8+ T cells from blood. Regarding subset: CD45RO-CCR7+CD27+CD95- naive CD8+ T cells lacking CXCR3 (TNR3-). This TCR came from a human donor in good health. Some clones in this sample may be carry-over from other donors' samples.

This chain's CDR3 is CASSLHVNYGYTF. This chain connects TRBV7-9 to TRBJ1-2. Germline assignment: CDR1 SEHNR and CDR2 FQNEAQ (reference sequence). CDR3 length: 13 residues. Complete variable domain (other parts from reference TRBV7-9 and TRBJ1-2): DTGVSQNPRHKITKRGQNVTFRCDPISEHNRLYWYRQTLGQGPEFLTYFQNEAQLEKSRLLSDRFSAERPKGSFSTLEIQRTEQGDSAMYLCASSLHVNYGYTFGSGTRLTVV.